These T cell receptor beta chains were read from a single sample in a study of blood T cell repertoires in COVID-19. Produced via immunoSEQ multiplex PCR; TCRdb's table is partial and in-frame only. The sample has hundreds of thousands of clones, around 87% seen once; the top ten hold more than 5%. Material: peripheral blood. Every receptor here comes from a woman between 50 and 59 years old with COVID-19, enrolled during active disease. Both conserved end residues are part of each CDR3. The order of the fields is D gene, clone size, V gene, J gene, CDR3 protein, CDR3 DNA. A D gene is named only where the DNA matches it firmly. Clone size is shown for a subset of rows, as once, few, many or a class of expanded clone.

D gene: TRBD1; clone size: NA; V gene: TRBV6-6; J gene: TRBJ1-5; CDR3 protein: CASHDRGLNQPQHF; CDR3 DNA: TGTGCCAGCCACGACAGGGGGCTGAATCAGCCCCAGCATTTT
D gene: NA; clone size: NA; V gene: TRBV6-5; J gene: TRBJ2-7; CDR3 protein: CASSYSLSYEQYF; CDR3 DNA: TGTGCCAGCAGTTACTCCCTCTCCTACGAGCAGTACTTC
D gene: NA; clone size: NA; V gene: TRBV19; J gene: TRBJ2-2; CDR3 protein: CASIRTVDTGELFF; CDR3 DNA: TGTGCCAGTATTAGGACAGTCGACACCGGGGAGCTGTTTTTT
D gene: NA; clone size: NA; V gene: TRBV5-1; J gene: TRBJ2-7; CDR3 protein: CASRTQGTSYEQYF; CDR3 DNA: TGCGCCAGCAGGACACAGGGGACTTCCTACGAGCAGTACTTC
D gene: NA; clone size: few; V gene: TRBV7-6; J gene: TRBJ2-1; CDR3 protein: CASSMGHMQTGEQFF; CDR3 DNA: TGTGCCAGCAGCATGGGACATATGCAAACGGGTGAGCAGTTCTTC
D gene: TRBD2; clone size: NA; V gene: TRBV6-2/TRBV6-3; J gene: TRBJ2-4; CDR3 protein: CASSMVSGGVFF; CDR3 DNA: TGTGCCAGCAGTATGGTTTCGGGAGGAGTCTTCTTC
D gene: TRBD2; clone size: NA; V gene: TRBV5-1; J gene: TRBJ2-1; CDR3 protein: CASSQGLLAGGYNEQFF; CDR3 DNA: TGCGCCAGCAGCCAAGGATTACTAGCGGGTGGGTACAATGAGCAGTTCTTC
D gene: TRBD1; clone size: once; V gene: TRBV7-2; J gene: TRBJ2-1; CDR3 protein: CASSTQGVRGNEQFF; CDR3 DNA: TGTGCCAGCAGTACCCAGGGGGTACGGGGCAATGAGCAGTTCTTC
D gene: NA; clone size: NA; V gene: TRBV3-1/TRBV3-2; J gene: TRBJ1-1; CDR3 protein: CASSQMGPEAFF; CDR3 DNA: TGTGCCAGCAGCCAAATGGGGCCTGAAGCTTTCTTT
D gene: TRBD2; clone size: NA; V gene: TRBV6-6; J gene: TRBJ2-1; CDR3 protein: CASRDEMTSGRTEQFF; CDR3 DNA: TGTGCCAGCAGGGACGAAATGACTAGCGGGAGGACTGAGCAGTTCTTC
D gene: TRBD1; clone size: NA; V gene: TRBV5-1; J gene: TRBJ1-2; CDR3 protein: CASSLGTGVKGYTF; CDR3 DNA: TGCGCCAGCAGCTTGGGGACAGGGGTAAAAGGCTACACCTTC
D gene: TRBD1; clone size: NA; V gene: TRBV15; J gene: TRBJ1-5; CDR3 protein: CATNRQGAGNQPQHF; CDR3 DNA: TGTGCCACCAACCGACAGGGGGCAGGCAATCAGCCCCAGCATTTT
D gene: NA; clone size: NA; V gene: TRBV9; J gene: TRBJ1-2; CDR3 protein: CASSEGGTPRGDGYTF; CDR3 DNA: TGTGCCAGCAGCGAAGGGGGGACCCCACGGGGGGATGGCTACACCTTC
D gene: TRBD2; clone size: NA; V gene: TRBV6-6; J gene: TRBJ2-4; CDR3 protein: CASSYTGLYKNIQYF; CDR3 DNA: TGTGCCAGCAGTTATACGGGACTATACAAAAACATTCAGTACTTC
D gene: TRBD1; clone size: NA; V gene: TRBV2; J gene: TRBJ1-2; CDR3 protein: CASRSDRAANYGYTF; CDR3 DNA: TGTGCCAGCAGGTCTGACAGGGCGGCGAACTATGGCTACACCTTC
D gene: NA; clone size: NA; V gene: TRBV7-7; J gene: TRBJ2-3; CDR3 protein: CASSLRQGPGTDTQYF; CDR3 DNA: TGTGCTAGCAGCTTAAGGCAGGGCCCAGGCACAGATACGCAGTATTTT
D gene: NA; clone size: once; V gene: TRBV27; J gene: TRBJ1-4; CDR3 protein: CASSSLGQANEKLFF; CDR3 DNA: TGTGCCAGCAGTTCCCTCGGCCAGGCAAATGAAAAACTGTTTTTT
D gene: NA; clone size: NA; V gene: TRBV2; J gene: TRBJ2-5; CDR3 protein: CASTGRGRETQYF; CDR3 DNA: TGTGCCAGCACTGGCAGGGGAAGAGAGACCCAGTACTTC
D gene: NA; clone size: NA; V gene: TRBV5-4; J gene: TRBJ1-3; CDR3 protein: CASSLGTRGNTIYF; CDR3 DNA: TGTGCCAGCAGCTTGGGAACCAGGGGAAACACCATATATTTT
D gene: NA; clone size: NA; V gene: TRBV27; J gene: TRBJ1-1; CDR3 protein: CASSWEGPRNTEAFF; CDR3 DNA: TGTGCCAGCAGTTGGGAGGGACCGAGGAACACTGAAGCTTTCTTT
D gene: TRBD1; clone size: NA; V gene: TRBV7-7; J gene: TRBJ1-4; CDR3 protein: CASSLRGPATNEKLFF; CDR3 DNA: TGTGCCAGCAGCCTCAGGGGGCCGGCAACTAATGAAAAACTGTTTTTT
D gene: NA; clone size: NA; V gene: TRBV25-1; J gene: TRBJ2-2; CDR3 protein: CASSERAGNTGELFF; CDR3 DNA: TGTGCCAGCAGTGAAAGAGCAGGGAACACCGGGGAGCTGTTTTTT
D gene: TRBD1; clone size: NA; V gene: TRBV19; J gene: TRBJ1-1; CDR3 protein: CASRGQGFYEAFF; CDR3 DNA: TGTGCCAGCCGAGGACAGGGATTTTATGAAGCTTTCTTT
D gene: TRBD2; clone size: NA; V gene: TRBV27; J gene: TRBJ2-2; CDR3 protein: CASSLAGTSVAGELFF; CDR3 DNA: TGTGCCAGCAGTTTAGCCGGGACTAGCGTGGCCGGGGAGCTGTTTTTT
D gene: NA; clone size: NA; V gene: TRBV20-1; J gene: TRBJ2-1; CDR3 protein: CSASLGRSSDEQFF; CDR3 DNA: TGCAGTGCTAGTTTAGGGAGGTCGTCGGATGAGCAGTTCTTC
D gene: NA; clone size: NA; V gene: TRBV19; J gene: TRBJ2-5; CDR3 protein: CASHGSAETQYF; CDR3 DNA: TGTGCCAGCCACGGGAGTGCGGAGACCCAGTACTTC